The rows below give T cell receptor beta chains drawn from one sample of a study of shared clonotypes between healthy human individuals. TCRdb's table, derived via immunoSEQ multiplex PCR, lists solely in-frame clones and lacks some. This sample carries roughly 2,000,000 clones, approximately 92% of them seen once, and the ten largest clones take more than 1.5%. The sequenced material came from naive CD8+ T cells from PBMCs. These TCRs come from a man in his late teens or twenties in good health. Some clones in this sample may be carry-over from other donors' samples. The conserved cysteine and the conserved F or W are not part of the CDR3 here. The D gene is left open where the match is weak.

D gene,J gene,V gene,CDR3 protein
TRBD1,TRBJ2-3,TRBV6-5,ASSYSGTALTDTQY
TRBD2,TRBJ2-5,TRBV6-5,ASDPSGRGETQY
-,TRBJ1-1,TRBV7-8,ASSSRGGLITEAF
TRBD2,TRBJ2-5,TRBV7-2,ASSLAWDYRY
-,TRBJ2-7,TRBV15,ATSRDGGPIGEQY
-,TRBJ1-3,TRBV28,ASSLGRYRSGNTIY
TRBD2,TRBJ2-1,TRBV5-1,ASRQGEVGDYLPRGQF
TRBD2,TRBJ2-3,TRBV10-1,ASSESGLAGELTDTQY
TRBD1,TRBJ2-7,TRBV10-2,ASSQTRGQYEQY
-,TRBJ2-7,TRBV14,ASSPTGRGEQY
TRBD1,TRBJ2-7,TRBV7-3,ASSATGDEQY
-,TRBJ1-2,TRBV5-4,ASSLVGGRDGYT
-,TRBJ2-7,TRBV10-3,AISESGGLLYEQY